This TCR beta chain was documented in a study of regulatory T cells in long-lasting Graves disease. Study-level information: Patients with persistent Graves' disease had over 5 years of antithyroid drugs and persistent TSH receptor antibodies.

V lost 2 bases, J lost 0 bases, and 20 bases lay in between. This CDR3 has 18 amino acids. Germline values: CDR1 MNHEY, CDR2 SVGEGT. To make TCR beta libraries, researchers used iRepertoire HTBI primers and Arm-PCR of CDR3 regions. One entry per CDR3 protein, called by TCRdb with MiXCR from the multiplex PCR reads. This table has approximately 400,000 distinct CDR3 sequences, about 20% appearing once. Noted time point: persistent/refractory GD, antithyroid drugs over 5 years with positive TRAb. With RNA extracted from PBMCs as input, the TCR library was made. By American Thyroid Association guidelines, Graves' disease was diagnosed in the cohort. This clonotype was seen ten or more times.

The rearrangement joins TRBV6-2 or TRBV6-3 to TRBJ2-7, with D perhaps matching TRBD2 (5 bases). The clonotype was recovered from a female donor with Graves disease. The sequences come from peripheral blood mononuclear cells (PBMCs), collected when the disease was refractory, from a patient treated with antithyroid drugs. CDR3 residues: CASSYPEVVGMPSYEQYF. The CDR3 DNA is TGTGCCAGCAGTTACCCCGAAGTTGTCGGGATGCCCTCCTACGAGCAGTACTTC.